The source of this T cell receptor beta chain is a study of CD8 T cells in Susac syndrome. Study summary: Each patient with Susac syndrome, at the time of blood draw, was therapy-naive, on corticosteroids, or on intravenous immunoglobulin alone.

V dropped 3 bases and J dropped 1; count of bases not matched to a gene: 5. Germline V lookup: CDR1 SGHAT, CDR2 FQNNGV. The CDR3 has 15 residues. Roughly 0.5 to 1 ug RNA was reverse transcribed with random hexamers. Multiplex immunoSEQ PCR targeted 54 Vbeta and 13 Jbeta TCR beta segments. MiXCR was run by TCRdb on the immunoSEQ multiplex PCR reads, yielding one entry per CDR3 protein. The sample consists of roughly 200,000 distinct CDR3 sequences, under 95% of them appearing once. This clonotype was obtained from a human donor with Susac syndrome. Sequencing input: CD4+ T cells from PBMCs. V gene TRBV11-2 combines with J gene TRBJ1-1; 7 nucleotides line up with TRBD1. CDR3 in DNA: TGTGCCAGCAGCTTCCCGGGACAGAGGAACACTGAAGCTTTCTTT. It yields the protein CASSFPGQRNTEAFF.